Below, 18 T cell receptor beta chains from the same sample are listed, as sequenced in a study of early T cells in non-severe SARS-CoV-2 infection. TCRdb ran MiXCR on the 5' RACE reads and lists one entry per CDR3 protein. This sample carries about 97,000 distinct CDR3 sequences, 9.5% to 12% of them seen once, and the ten largest clones take approximately 4.7%. Specimen: whole blood, collected at baseline. Every receptor here comes from an adult who was a healthcare worker with PCR-confirmed SARS-CoV-2 infection or an uninfected control (not recorded which).

This clonotype occurred a few times. This chain links TRBV11-2 with TRBJ2-1; 9 bases match TRBD2. The ends lost 3 bases at V and 12 bases at J; junction bases unmatched: 9. The germline CDR1 and CDR2 sequences are SGHAT and FQNNGV. This CDR3 is 14 amino acids long. The CDR3 region has the DNA TGTGCCAGCAGCTTCCCTAGCGGGGCATTTTCGCAGTTCTTC. Translation: CASSFPSGAFSQFF.

This clonotype came up many times. J is TRBJ2-7 and V is TRBV3-1, with a weak D call TRBD2 (6 bases). The CDR3 totals 11 residues. CDR1 LGHDT and CDR2 YNNKEL come from the germline V gene (reference sequence). The germline V and J ends were trimmed by 8 bases and 9 bases, with 14 bases remaining between them. The CDR3 sequence is CASAGTGWQYF. CDR3 in DNA: TGTGCCAGCGCGGGAACAGGTTGGCAGTACTTC.

The J gene is TRBJ1-1, the V gene TRBV2; TRBD1 matches 9 bases. V lost 6 bases to trimming and J lost 3 bases; unmatched junction nucleotides: 5. The CDR3 has 14 residues. The germline gives CDR1 SNHLY, CDR2 FYNNEI. The CDR3 coding sequence is TGTGCCAGCAGGGCCCGGACAGGGGACACTGAAGCTTTCTTT. Its protein is CASRARTGDTEAFF.

This clonotype was observed many times. The chain is built from TRBV11-2 and TRBJ2-1, with 7 positions matching TRBD2. CDR1 SGHAT and CDR2 FQNNGV come from the germline V gene. This CDR3 comprises 14 residues. The V gene end was trimmed by 3 bases and the J gene end by 6 bases; junction bases not matched to a gene: 5. CDR3 DNA: TGTGCCAGCAGCTTGGGTGCTAGCGGCAATGAGCAGTTCTTC. It specifies CASSLGASGNEQFF. Full variable domain (remainder filled in from reference TRBV11-2 and TRBJ2-1): EAGVAQSPRYKIIEKRQSVAFWCNPISGHATLYWYQQILGQGPKLLIQFQNNGVVDDSQLPKDRFSAERLKGVDSTLKIQPAKLEDSAVYLCASSLGASGNEQFFGPGTRLTVL.

The rearrangement uses TRBV7-2 and TRBJ2-4; 7 positions agree with TRBD2. The CDR3 spans 13 residues. V dropped 2 bases and J dropped 8; count of bases not matched to a gene: 3. CDR1 and CDR2 from the germline V gene are SGHTA and FQGNSA. The CDR3 nucleotides are TGTGCCAGCAGCTTATGGCGGGGGTACATTCAGTACTTC. Amino acid sequence: CASSLWRGYIQYF.

There are many counts of this clonotype. The rearrangement links TRBV7-9 to TRBJ2-1, with D maybe TRBD2 (5 bases). V shed 1 base and J shed 8 bases, with 9 bases lying between them. Germline CDR1 and CDR2: SEHNR and FQNEAQ (reference sequence). This CDR3 comprises 13 residues. The CDR3 loop is CASSLGTGHEQFF. The CDR3 DNA sequence: TGTGCCAGCAGCTTAGGGACTGGCCATGAGCAGTTCTTC.

There are many counts of this clonotype. The chain recombines TRBV6-6 with TRBJ2-7; 9 nucleotides align to TRBD2. V dropped 5 bases and J dropped 0; count of bases not matched to a gene: 8. From germline, CDR1 is MNHNY and CDR2 SVGAGI (reference sequence). This CDR3 is 16 amino acids long. Here the CDR3 reads CASSSTSGLVSYEQYF. The CDR3 nucleotides read TGTGCCAGCAGTAGTACTAGCGGGCTAGTCTCCTACGAGCAGTACTTC.

This clonotype appeared a few times. The chain couples TRBV10-1 to TRBJ2-1; D ambiguous. Germline V gene data show CDR1 as WNHNN and CDR2 as SYGVQD (reference sequence). This CDR3 region has 13 residues. V was clipped by 0 bases and J by 4 bases, with 4 bases between them. The CDR3 DNA follows: TGCGCCAGCAGTGAGTCGGGGTACAATGAGCAGTTCTTC. Amino acid sequence: CASSESGYNEQFF.

The rearrangement uses TRBV12-5 and TRBJ2-6, with unresolved D. The CDR3 consists of 13 residues. Deletions cut 5 bases from V and 4 bases from J, with 6 bases between. Per the germline V gene, CDR1 is LGHNT and CDR2 is FRNRAP. CDR3 region: CASGPSGANVLTF. CDR3 sequence (DNA): TGTGCTAGTGGTCCCAGCGGGGCCAACGTCCTGACTTTC.

V gene TRBV29-1 combines with J gene TRBJ1-3; no reliable D call. V gave up 3 bases and J gave up 0 bases, with 6 bases separating them. The CDR3 sequence is 13 residues long. CDR1 and CDR2 from the germline V gene are SQVTM and ANQGSEA. DNA for the CDR3: TGCAGCGTTGATGACCCCTCTGGAAACACCATATATTTT. Encoded protein: CSVDDPSGNTIYF.

The chain couples TRBV20-1 to TRBJ2-7, with D possibly matching TRBD1 (7 bases). CDR1 DFQATT and CDR2 SNEGSKA come from the germline V gene (reference sequence). The V and J ends lost 5 bases and 2 bases respectively, with 16 bases between them. This CDR3 comprises 14 residues. The CDR3 nucleotides are TGCAGTGCTCCCTCCCCAGGGGGGACCTACGAGCAGTACTTC. It yields the protein CSAPSPGGTYEQYF.

V gene TRBV5-4 combines with J gene TRBJ1-4; D remains ambiguous. The V gene lost 2 bases and the J gene lost 4 bases, with 9 bases spanning the gap. Per germline, CDR1 SGHNT and CDR2 YYREEE (reference sequence). The CDR3 consists of 14 residues. The CDR3 DNA reads TGTGCCAGCAGCTTTTCACCAGATAATGAAAAACTGTTTTTT. Its protein product is CASSFSPDNEKLFF.

In this sample, this clonotype turned up many times. The rearrangement uses TRBV7-9 and TRBJ2-1; 8 bases are shared with TRBD2. J gave up 8 bases and V 5 bases, and 14 bases lay outside the gene matches. The CDR3 totals 16 residues. CDR1 SEHNR and CDR2 FQNEAQ come from the germline V gene (reference sequence). The CDR3 is CASSTPRGAGADEQFF. CDR3 DNA sequence: TGTGCCAGCAGCACCCCCCGGGGAGCGGGAGCGGATGAGCAGTTCTTC.

The chain is built from TRBV2 and TRBJ1-2; D gene uncertain. In germline, CDR1 is SNHLY, CDR2 FYNNEI. CDR3 size: 14 residues. Trimming pared 8 bases from V and 2 bases from J, leaving 15 bases between. The CDR3 DNA is TGTGCCAGCGAGGAGACGGATCCGAACTATGGCTACACCTTC. This translates into CASEETDPNYGYTF.

This clonotype has a count of ten or more. The genes are TRBV20-1 and TRBJ1-1; D possibly corresponds to TRBD1 (5 bases). Looked up from germline, CDR1 is DFQATT and CDR2 is SNEGSKA (reference sequence). Trimming removed 3 bases at V and 1 base at J, with 12 bases between. CDR3 size: 14 residues. For the CDR3, the DNA is TGCAGTGCTAGGACAATGGGGGGGAACACTGAAGCTTTCTTT. It translates to CSARTMGGNTEAFF.

The table lists this clonotype with a few counts. The gene calls are TRBV20-1 and TRBJ2-1; 8 bases align to TRBD2. The germline V gene has CDR1 DFQATT and CDR2 SNEGSKA (reference sequence). The V and J ends lost 6 bases and 4 bases, in that order; junction bases with no gene match: 8. The CDR3 is 14 residues long. The CDR3 bases are TGCAGTGCCTTACTAGCGGAGGTTTACAATGAGCAGTTCTTC. Protein sequence: CSALLAEVYNEQFF.

This chain joins TRBV19 and TRBJ2-1; D remains unclear. Germline-derived CDR1 and CDR2 are LNHDA and SQIVND (reference sequence). This CDR3 is built from 14 residues. Trimming removed 4 bases from V and 9 bases from J, with 16 bases in between. DNA for the CDR3: TGTGCCAGTAGTAATCTCGGCACAAACGGTGAGCAGTTCTTC. This sequence encodes CASSNLGTNGEQFF. Variable domain in full (rest from reference TRBV19 and TRBJ2-1): DGGITQSPKYLFRKEGQNVTLSCEQNLNHDAMYWYRQDPGQGLRLIYYSQIVNDFQKGDIAEGYSVSREKKESFPLTVTSAQKNPTAFYLCASSNLGTNGEQFFGPGTRLTVL.

This clonotype was seen only a few times. J is TRBJ2-5 and V is TRBV14; perhaps TRBD1 as D (6 bases). V was pared by 4 bases and J by 1 base, with 13 bases between. The germline V gene has CDR1 SGHDN and CDR2 FVKESK. The CDR3 length is 15 residues. CDR3 sequence (DNA): TGTGCCAGCAGCCGGGTACAGGGCCGCCAAGAGACCCAGTACTTC. Its protein is CASSRVQGRQETQYF.